These 15 T cell receptor beta chains share one sample of origin, sequenced in a study of T-cell reconstitution after alpha-beta-depleted transplantation in children. Unique molecular identifiers were used to barcode this TCRbeta library. In TCRdb, the PCR reads were re-called with MiXCR into one record per CDR3 protein. The table records about 5,000 distinct CDR3 sequences, 7.3% of them present only once. Sequencing was performed on PBMCs, mostly from graft donor cells, taken 60 days after TCRalphabeta/CD19-depleted stem cell transplant. These receptors were taken from a boy younger than two who had a stem cell transplant for SCID, so the T cells may come from the graft donor.

Many counts were recorded for this clonotype. The chain combines TRBV6-2 or TRBV6-3 with TRBJ2-3; TRBD2 is a possible D gene (6 bases). The ends were cut back, 2 bases at V and 0 bases at J, with 15 bases in the middle. The CDR3 has 17 amino acids. Germline CDR1 reads MNHEY; CDR2 reads SVGEGT. The chain's CDR3 is CASSYRFSGTSTDTQYF. As DNA, the CDR3 is TGTGCCAGCAGTTACCGATTTAGCGGAACTAGCACAGATACGCAGTATTTT.

This clonotype was seen at least ten times. The rearrangement uses TRBV7-9 and TRBJ1-5, with no clear D. Germline V gene lookup returns CDR1 SEHNR and CDR2 FQNEAQ (reference sequence). The CDR3 has 12 amino acids. Trimming stripped 1 base from V and 7 bases from J, with 5 bases between. CDR3 protein: CASSLVGQPQHF. CDR3 nucleotides: TGTGCCAGCAGCTTAGTGGGGCAGCCCCAGCATTTT.

By its share, this clonotype is medium-sized (0.01 to 0.1%). V gene TRBV7-9 combines with J gene TRBJ2-7, with D perhaps matching TRBD1 (7 bases). Germline-derived CDR1 and CDR2 are SEHNR and FQNEAQ (reference sequence). The CDR3 has 15 residues. V lost 2 bases, J lost 6 bases, and 17 bases lay in between. Here the CDR3 reads CASSLRRGPKFEQYF. As DNA, the CDR3 is TGTGCCAGCAGCTTAAGGAGGGGGCCTAAATTCGAGCAGTACTTC.

Sample share makes this clonotype medium-sized. The DNA for the CDR3 is TGTGCCAGCAGTTTCGGGCCCAGGGTGGATTCACCCCTCCACTTT. Translation: CASSFGPRVDSPLHF. The chain uses TRBV12-3 or TRBV12-4 and TRBJ1-6; D perhaps matches TRBD1 (5 bases). The CDR3 covers 15 residues. V was clipped by 3 bases and J by 8 bases, with 14 bases between them.

By share, this clonotype ranks as medium-sized. CDR3 sequence reads: CASSLDGYSNQPQHF. CDR3 bases: TGCGCCAGCAGCTTGGATGGGTATAGCAATCAGCCCCAGCATTTT. The chain combines TRBV5-1 with TRBJ1-5, with unresolved D. In germline, CDR1 is SGHRS, CDR2 YFSETQ. Between the trimmed V and J ends, which lost 0 bases and 0 bases, there was a span of 7 bases. The CDR3 runs 15 residues.

Judged by abundance, this clonotype is medium-sized. V is TRBV5-6 and J is TRBJ1-5; 8 nucleotides match TRBD1. The CDR3 consists of 13 residues. V dropped 4 bases and J dropped 7; count of bases not matched to a gene: 4. Germline V gene lookup returns CDR1 SGHDT and CDR2 YYEEEE. CDR3 amino acids: CASSGRQGQPQHF. The CDR3 DNA reads TGTGCCAGCAGCGGGCGACAGGGGCAGCCCCAGCATTTT.

The V and J genes are TRBV5-5 and TRBJ2-7; no reliable D call. The CDR3 is made up of 18 amino acids. The V end lost 7 bases, the J end lost 2 bases, and 28 bases lay between the germline ends. Per germline, CDR1 SGHKS and CDR2 YYEKEE (reference sequence). The CDR3: CASRPRLHLPTETYEQYF. The CDR3 DNA follows: TGTGCCAGCCGACCCAGGCTTCACCTCCCCACTGAGACCTACGAGCAGTACTTC.

This clonotype appeared many times. V usage is TRBV18 and J usage is TRBJ1-1, with no clear D. Trimming pared 4 bases from V and 5 bases from J, leaving 8 bases between. The CDR3 consists of 12 residues. Germline CDR1 is KGHSH and CDR2 is LQKENI. DNA for the CDR3: TGTGCCAGCTCACTTCTTCGTACTGAAGCTTTCTTT. Encoded protein: CASSLLRTEAFF.

This clonotype is judged medium-sized. This chain uses TRBV4-1 with TRBJ2-7; possible D gene TRBD2, 6 bases. The CDR3 is 19 amino acids. CDR1 and CDR2 from the germline V gene are MGHRA and YSYEKL. The ends were cut back, 0 bases at V and 4 bases at J, with 25 bases in the middle. The CDR3 loop reads CASSQDGDVGRRGYYEQYF. The CDR3 coding sequence is TGCGCCAGCAGCCAAGATGGTGACGTCGGGAGAAGAGGTTATTACGAGCAGTACTTC.

This clonotype is deemed large (0.1 to 1%). The chain carries TRBV10-3 and TRBJ2-3, with unresolved D. Germline lookup yields CDR1 ENHRY and CDR2 SYGVKD. The CDR3 length is 11 residues. Trimming removed 5 bases from V and 6 bases from J, with 6 bases in between. The CDR3: CAISPRDTQYF. The DNA of the CDR3 is TGTGCCATCAGTCCTCGGGATACGCAGTATTTT.

This clonotype is medium-sized in the sample. The chain couples TRBV5-1 to TRBJ2-1, with no clear D. The CDR3 runs 16 residues. Trimming removed 0 bases at V and 0 bases at J, with 10 bases between. Germline CDR1 SGHRS, CDR2 YFSETQ. CDR3 in DNA: TGCGCCAGCAGCTTGGTTTCCAAAAGCTCCTACAATGAGCAGTTCTTC. This translates into CASSLVSKSSYNEQFF.

This clonotype counts as medium-sized (0.01 to 0.1%). CDR3 in DNA: TGTGCCAGCAGCTTAGTTGGTCAGGGGATATTCCACGAGCAGTACTTC. Its protein is CASSLVGQGIFHEQYF. This rearrangement joins TRBV7-9 to TRBJ2-7; D possibly corresponds to TRBD1 (6 bases). This CDR3 spans 16 amino acids. Germline V CDR1 and CDR2: SEHNR, FQNEAQ (reference sequence). Trimming took 1 base from V and 5 from J, leaving 18 bases between them.

This clonotype was counted many times. V and J are TRBV11-3 and TRBJ1-1, with TRBD1 as a possible D gene (6 bases). V dropped 5 bases and J dropped 4 bases, with 17 bases sitting between them. Germline V gene data show CDR1 as SGHNT and CDR2 as YENEEA. The length of the CDR3 is 15 residues. The chain's CDR3 is CASSKTGIEGTEAFF. The CDR3 DNA reads as TGTGCCAGCAGCAAAACAGGGATTGAGGGCACTGAAGCTTTCTTT.

By sample share, this clonotype is medium-sized. The rearrangement joins TRBV7-3 to TRBJ1-6; D gene ambiguous. This CDR3 is 19 amino acids long. V was pared by 1 base and J by 5 bases, with 21 bases between. CDR1 SGHTA and CDR2 FQGTGA come from the germline V gene. CDR3 nucleotides: TGTGCCAGCAGCTTAAGGCACTTGGATTTAGGACCGAATAATTCACCCCTCCACTTT. It is translated as CASSLRHLDLGPNNSPLHF.

By frequency in the sample, this clonotype is medium-sized. The chain links TRBV7-9 to TRBJ2-7; the D is unclear. Germline V gene data show CDR1 as SEHNR and CDR2 as FQNEAQ (reference sequence). The ends were cut back, 1 base at V and 3 bases at J, with 10 bases in the middle. The CDR3 has 14 amino acids. The CDR3 loop reads CASSLVPVSYEQYF. The CDR3, as DNA: TGTGCCAGCAGCTTAGTACCCGTGAGCTACGAGCAGTACTTC.